This TCR beta chain was observed in a study of blood T cells in healthy people across ages. General study points: Diversity estimates drawn from one million T cells were deemed underestimates. Significant beta diversity loss was already apparent by age roughly 40, declining roughly linearly.

Primers used in a second PCR of about 6 to 11 cycles were a sample-barcoded 5' primer and a J-beta primer mix. TCRdb recomputed calls from the 5' RACE reads with MiXCR, one row per CDR3 protein. The sample has a few hundred thousand distinct CDR3 sequences; 50% to 60% are singletons. The germline CDR1 and CDR2 sequences are DFQATT and SNEGSKA (reference sequence). With 6 bases clipped from V and 4 bases from J, the junction kept 12 bases outside the gene matches. CDR3 length: 15 residues. This clonotype was observed at least ten times. The antigen is undetermined. The clonotype originates from a man in his fifties or sixties in good health. Sequencing was carried out using blood. This chain links TRBV20-1 with TRBJ2-1; 7 nucleotides align to TRBD1. The CDR3: CSAQRTGLPYNEQFF. DNA for the CDR3: TGCAGTGCCCAACGGACAGGCCTCCCTTACAATGAGCAGTTCTTC.